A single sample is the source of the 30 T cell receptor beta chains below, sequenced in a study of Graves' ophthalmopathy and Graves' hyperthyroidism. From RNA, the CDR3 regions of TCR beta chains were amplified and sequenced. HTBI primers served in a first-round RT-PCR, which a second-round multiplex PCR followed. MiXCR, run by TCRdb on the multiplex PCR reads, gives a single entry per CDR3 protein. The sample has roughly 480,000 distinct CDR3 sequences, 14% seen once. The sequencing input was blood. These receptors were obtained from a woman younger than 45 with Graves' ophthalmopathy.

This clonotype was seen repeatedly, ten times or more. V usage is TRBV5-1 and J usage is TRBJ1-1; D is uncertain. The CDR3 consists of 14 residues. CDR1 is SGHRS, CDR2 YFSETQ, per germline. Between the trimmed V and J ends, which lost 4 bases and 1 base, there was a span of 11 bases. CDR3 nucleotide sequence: TGCGCCAGCAGCATAGACCGGCGGAACACTGAAGCTTTCTTT. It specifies CASSIDRRNTEAFF.

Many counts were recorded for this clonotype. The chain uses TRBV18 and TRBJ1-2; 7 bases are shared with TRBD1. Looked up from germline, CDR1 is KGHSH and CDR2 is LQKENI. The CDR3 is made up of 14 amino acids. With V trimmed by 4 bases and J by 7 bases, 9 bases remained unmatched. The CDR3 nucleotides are TGTGCCAGCTCACACGGGACAGTGGGTTTTGGCTACACCTTC. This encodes CASSHGTVGFGYTF.

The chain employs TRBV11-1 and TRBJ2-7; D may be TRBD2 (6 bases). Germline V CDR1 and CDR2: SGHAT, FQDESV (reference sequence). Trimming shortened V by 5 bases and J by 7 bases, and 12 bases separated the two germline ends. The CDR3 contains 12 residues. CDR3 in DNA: TGTGCCAGCAGCCACCTCGCGGGGGAGCAGTACTTC. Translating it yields CASSHLAGEQYF. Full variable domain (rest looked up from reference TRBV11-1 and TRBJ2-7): EAEVAQSPRYKITEKSQAVAFWCDPISGHATLYWYRQILGQGPELLVQFQDESVVDDSQLPKDRFSAERLKGVDSTLKIQPAELGDSAMYLCASSHLAGEQYFGPGTRLTVT.

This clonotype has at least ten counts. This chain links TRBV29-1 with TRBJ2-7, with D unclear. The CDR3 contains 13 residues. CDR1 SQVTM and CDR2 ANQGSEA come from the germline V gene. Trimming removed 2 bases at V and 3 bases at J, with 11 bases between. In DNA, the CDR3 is TGCAGCGTTGAACGCGTGACGGGCTACGAGCAGTACTTC. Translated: CSVERVTGYEQYF.

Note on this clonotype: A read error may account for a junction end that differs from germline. The CDR3, as DNA: TGTGGCAGCAGATACAGGGGCGGGGAGACCCGGTACTTC. It is translated as CGSRYRGGETRYF. The chain combines TRBV28 with TRBJ2-5; D perhaps matches TRBD1 (7 bases). Germline lookup yields CDR1 MDHEN and CDR2 SYDVKM. This CDR3 is built from 13 residues.

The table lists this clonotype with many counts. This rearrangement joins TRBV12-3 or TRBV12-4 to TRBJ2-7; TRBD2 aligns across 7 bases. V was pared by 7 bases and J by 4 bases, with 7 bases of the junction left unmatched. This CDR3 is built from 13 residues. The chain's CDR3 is CASIGGSEYEQYF. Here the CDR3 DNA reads TGTGCCAGCATCGGCGGGAGCGAGTACGAGCAGTACTTC.

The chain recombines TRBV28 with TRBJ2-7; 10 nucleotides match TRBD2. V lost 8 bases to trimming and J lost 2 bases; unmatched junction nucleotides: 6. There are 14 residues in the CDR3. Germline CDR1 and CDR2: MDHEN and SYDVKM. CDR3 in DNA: TGTGCCAGCGAGACTAGCGGGTCCGCCTACGAGCAGTACTTC. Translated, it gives CASETSGSAYEQYF.

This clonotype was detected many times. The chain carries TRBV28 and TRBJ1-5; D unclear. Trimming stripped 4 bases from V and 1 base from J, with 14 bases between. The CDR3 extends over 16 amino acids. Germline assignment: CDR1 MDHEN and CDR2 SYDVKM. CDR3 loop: CASSSLLGGSNQPQHF. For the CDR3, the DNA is TGTGCCAGCAGTTCCTTACTGGGCGGGAGCAATCAGCCCCAGCATTTT.

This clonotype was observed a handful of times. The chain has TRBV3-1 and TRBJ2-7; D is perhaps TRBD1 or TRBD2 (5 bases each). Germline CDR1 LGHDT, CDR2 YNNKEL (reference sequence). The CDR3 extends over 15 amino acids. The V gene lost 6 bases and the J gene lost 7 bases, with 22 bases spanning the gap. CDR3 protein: CASRGSGRFGREQYF. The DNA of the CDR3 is TGTGCCAGCAGGGGCTCGGGGCGTTTTGGAAGGGAGCAGTACTTC.

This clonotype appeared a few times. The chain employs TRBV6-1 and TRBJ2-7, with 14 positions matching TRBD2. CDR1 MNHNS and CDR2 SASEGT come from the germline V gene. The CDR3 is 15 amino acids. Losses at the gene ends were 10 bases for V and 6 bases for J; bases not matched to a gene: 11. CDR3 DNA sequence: TGTGCCAACTCTCCGGGACTAGCGGGAGTTGGCGAGCAGTACTTC. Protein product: CANSPGLAGVGEQYF.

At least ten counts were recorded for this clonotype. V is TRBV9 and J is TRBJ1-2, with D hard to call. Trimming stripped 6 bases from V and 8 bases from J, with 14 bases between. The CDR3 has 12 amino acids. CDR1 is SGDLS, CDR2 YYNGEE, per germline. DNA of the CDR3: TGTGCCAGCACCCGTGAGCCGGGCGGCTACACCTTC. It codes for CASTREPGGYTF.

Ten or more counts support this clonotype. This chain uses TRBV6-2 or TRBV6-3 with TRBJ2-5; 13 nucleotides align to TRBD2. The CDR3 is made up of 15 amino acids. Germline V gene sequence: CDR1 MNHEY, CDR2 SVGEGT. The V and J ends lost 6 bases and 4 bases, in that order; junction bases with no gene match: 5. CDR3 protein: CASSPGLAGIETQYF. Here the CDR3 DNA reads TGTGCCAGCAGCCCGGGACTAGCGGGAATAGAGACCCAGTACTTC.

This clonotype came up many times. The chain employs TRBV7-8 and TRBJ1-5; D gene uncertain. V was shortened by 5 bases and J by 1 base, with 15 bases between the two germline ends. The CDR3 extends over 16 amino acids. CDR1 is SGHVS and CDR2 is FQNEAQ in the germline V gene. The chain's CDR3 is CASSPSLVRSNQPQHF. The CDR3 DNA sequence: TGTGCCAGCAGCCCGAGTTTAGTCCGGAGCAATCAGCCCCAGCATTTT. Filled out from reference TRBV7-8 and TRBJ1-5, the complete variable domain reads GAGVSQSPRYKVAKRGQDVALRCDPISGHVSLFWYQQALGQGPEFLTYFQNEAQLDKSGLPSDRFFAERPEGSVSTLKIQRTQQEDSAVYLCASSPSLVRSNQPQHFGDGTRLSIL.

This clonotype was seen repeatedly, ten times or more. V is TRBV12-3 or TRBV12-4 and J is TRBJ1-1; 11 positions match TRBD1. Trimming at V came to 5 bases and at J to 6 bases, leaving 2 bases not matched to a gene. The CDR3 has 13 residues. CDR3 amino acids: CASSGDRGAEAFF. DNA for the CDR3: TGTGCCAGCAGTGGGGACAGGGGGGCTGAAGCTTTCTTT.

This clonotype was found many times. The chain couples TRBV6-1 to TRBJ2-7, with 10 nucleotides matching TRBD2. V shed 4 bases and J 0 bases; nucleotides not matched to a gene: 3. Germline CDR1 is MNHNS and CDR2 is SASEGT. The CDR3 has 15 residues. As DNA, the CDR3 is TGTGCCAGCAGTGTGGAGCGGGGGGGCTCCTACGAGCAGTACTTC. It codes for CASSVERGGSYEQYF.

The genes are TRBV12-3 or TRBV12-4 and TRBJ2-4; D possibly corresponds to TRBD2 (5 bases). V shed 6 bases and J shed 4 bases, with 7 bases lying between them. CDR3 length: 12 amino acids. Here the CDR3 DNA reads TGTGCCAGCAGGGACTCTAAAAACATTCAGTACTTC. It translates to CASRDSKNIQYF.

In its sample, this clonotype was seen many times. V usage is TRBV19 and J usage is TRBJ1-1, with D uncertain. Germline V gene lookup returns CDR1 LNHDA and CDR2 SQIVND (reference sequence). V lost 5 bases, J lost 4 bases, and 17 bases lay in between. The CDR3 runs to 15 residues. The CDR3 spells CASSPGKGGLTEAFF. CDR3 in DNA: TGTGCCAGTAGTCCTGGTAAGGGAGGTCTCACTGAAGCTTTCTTT.

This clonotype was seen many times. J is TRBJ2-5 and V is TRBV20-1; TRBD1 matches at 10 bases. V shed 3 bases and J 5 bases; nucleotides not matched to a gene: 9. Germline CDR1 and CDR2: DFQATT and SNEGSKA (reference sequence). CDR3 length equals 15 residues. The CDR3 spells CSASTPGQGWETQYF. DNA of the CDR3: TGCAGTGCTAGCACACCGGGACAGGGGTGGGAGACCCAGTACTTC.

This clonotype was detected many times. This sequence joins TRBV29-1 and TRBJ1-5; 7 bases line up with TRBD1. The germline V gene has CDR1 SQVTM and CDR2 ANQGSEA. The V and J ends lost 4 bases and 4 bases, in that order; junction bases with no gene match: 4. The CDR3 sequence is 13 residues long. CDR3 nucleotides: TGCAGCGTTGGGGAGGGGGCAAATCAGCCCCAGCATTTT. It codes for CSVGEGANQPQHF.

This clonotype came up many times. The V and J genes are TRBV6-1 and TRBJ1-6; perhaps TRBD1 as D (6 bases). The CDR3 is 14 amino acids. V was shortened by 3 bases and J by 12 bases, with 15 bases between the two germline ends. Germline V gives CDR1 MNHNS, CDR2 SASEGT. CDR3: CASSDRGGRKPLHF. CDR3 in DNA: TGTGCCAGCAGTGACAGGGGAGGTAGAAAACCCCTCCACTTT.

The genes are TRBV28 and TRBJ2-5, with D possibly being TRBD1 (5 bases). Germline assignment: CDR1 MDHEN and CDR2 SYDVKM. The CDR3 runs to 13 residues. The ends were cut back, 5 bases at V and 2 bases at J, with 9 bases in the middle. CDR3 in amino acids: CASSMRQQETQYF. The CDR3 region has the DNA TGTGCCAGCAGTATGAGACAGCAAGAGACCCAGTACTTC.

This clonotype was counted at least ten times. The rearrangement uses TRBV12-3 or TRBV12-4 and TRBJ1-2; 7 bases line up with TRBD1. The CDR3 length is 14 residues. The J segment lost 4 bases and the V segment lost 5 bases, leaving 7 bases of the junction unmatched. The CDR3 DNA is TGTGCCAGCAGTCCCCACAGGGGATCCTATGGCTACACCTTC. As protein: CASSPHRGSYGYTF.

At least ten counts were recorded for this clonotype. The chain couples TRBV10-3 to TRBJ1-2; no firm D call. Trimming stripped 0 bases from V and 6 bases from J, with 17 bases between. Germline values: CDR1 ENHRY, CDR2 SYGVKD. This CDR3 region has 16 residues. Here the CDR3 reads CAISESGIERADGYTF. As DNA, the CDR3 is TGTGCCATCAGTGAGTCCGGGATTGAGCGCGCGGATGGCTACACCTTC.

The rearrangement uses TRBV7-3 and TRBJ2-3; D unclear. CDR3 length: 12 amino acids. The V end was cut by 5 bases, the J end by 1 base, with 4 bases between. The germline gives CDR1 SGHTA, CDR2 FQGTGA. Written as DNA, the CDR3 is TGTGCCAGCAGCCAGGGCACAGATACGCAGTATTTT. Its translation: CASSQGTDTQYF.

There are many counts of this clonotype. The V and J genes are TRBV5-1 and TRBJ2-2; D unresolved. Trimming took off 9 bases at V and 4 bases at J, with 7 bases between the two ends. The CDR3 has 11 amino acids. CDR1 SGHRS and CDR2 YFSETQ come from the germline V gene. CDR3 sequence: CATRGTGELFF. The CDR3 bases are TGCGCCACGCGAGGCACCGGGGAGCTGTTTTTT.

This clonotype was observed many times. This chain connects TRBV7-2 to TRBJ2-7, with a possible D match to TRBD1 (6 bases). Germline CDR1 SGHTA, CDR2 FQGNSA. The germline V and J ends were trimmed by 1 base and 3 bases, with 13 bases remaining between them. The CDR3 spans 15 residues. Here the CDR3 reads CASSLGTAPGYEQYF. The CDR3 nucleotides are TGTGCCAGCAGCTTAGGGACAGCACCCGGCTACGAGCAGTACTTC.

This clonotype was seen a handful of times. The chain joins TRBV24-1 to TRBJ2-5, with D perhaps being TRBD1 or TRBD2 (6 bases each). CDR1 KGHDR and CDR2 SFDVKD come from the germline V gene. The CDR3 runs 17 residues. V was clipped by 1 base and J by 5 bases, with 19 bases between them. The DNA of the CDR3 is TGTGCCACCAGTGATTTTAAAGGAGCCACAGGGAGGGAGACCCAGTACTTC. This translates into CATSDFKGATGRETQYF.

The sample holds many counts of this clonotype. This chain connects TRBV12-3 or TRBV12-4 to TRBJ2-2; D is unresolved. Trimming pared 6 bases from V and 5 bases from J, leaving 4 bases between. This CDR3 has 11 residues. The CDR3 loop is CASSKTGELFF. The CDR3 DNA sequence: TGTGCCAGCAGCAAGACCGGGGAGCTGTTTTTT.

The CDR3 coding sequence is TGTGCCAGCAACCTTAAAGCTTGTACGGCCTCCCTAGGGAGAGAGCAGTACTTC. Translating gives CASNLKACTASLGREQYF. The rearrangement joins TRBV7-6 to TRBJ2-7, with D perhaps TRBD2 (5 bases). Germline V CDR1 and CDR2: SGHVS, FNYEAQ. This CDR3 contains 18 residues. The V end lost 7 bases, the J end lost 7 bases, and 32 bases lay between the germline ends. Together with reference TRBV7-6 and TRBJ2-7, the CDR3 gives the full variable domain: GAGVSQSPRYKVTKRGQDVALRCDPISGHVSLYWYRQALGQGPEFLTYFNYEAQQDKSGLPNDRFSAERPEGSISTLTIQRTEQRDSAMYRCASNLKACTASLGREQYFGPGTRLTVT.

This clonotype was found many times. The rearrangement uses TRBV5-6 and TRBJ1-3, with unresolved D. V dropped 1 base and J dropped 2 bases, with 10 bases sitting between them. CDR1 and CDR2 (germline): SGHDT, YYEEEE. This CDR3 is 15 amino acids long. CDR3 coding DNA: TGTGCCAGCAGCTTGAGGCAGGCACCTGGAAACACCATATATTTT. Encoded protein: CASSLRQAPGNTIYF.